Following are 25 T cell receptor beta chains from one sample sequenced in a study of cytomegalovirus exposure and HLA in healthy donors. Vbeta (60) and Jbeta (13) primers were used in the PCR. Generated by immunoSEQ multiplex PCR, the TCRdb table keeps only in-frame clones and is missing some. The sample holds 180,000 or so clones, 62% seen once. The specimen was PBMCs. These receptors were obtained from a man in his forties in good health and CMV-seronegative.

This clone was detected once. The chain carries TRBV4-2 and TRBJ2-1, with D unresolved. Trimming cost V 0 bases and J 12 bases, with 6 bases left between them. The CDR3 spans 11 residues. Looked up from germline, CDR1 is LGHNA and CDR2 is YNFKEQ. CDR3 coding DNA: TGTGCCAGCAGCCAAGAATTGCGGCAGTTCTTC. Translated, it gives CASSQELRQFF.

The J gene is TRBJ1-1, the V gene TRBV28, with 10 bases aligning to TRBD1. The germline gives CDR1 MDHEN, CDR2 SYDVKM. The V segment lost 6 bases and the J segment 0 bases; nucleotides outside the gene matches: 4. The CDR3 loop spans 15 amino acids. CDR3 protein: CASRGQGNMNTEAFF. CDR3 bases: TGTGCCAGCAGGGGACAGGGGAACATGAACACTGAAGCTTTCTTT.

This clone appeared a single time. This chain uses TRBV29-1 with TRBJ1-4; 9 nucleotides line up with TRBD1. This CDR3 is 13 amino acids long. Germline loops: CDR1 SQVTM, CDR2 ANQGSEA. Trimming cost V 6 bases and J 7 bases; bases outside gene matches: 6. The CDR3 DNA reads TGCAGCGTCACAGGGGGCTTCGGTGAAAAACTGTTTTTT. Translation gives CSVTGGFGEKLFF.

This clone was counted once. The CDR3 protein is CASSLRQGGGGELFF. DNA of the CDR3: TGTGCCAGCAGCTTGAGGCAGGGCGGTGGCGGGGAGCTGTTTTTT. V and J are TRBV5-4 and TRBJ2-2; maybe TRBD1 (5 bases). The CDR3 totals 15 residues. Germline V gives CDR1 SGHNT, CDR2 YYREEE (reference sequence). Trimming removed 1 base from V and 7 bases from J, with 14 bases in between. The entire variable domain, with the rest obtained from reference TRBV5-4 and TRBJ2-2, is as follows: ETGVTQSPTHLIKTRGQQVTLRCSSQSGHNTVSWYQQALGQGPQFIFQYYREEENGRGNFPPRFSGLQFPNYSSELNVNALELDDSALYLCASSLRQGGGGELFFGEGSRLTVL.

The chain carries TRBV5-4 and TRBJ2-7; 9 nucleotides match TRBD2. V shed 3 bases and J 6 bases; nucleotides not matched to a gene: 4. This CDR3 is built from 13 residues. The germline CDR1 and CDR2 sequences are SGHNT and YYREEE (reference sequence). The CDR3 coding sequence is TGTGCCAGCAGCTGGGGCGGGGGGGGCGAGCAGTACTTC. Encoded protein: CASSWGGGGEQYF.

This clone turned up a few times. This chain joins TRBV30 and TRBJ1-5; tentatively, D is TRBD1 (5 bases). V lost 2 bases and J lost 3, with 8 bases in between. Germline V gives CDR1 GTSNPN, CDR2 SVGIG (reference sequence). The CDR3 sequence is 13 residues long. The CDR3 here is CAWSRQNNQPQHF. The DNA of the CDR3 is TGTGCCTGGAGTAGACAGAACAATCAGCCCCAGCATTTT.

This clone was counted a few times. The chain employs TRBV11-2 and TRBJ2-5; D gene ambiguous. Per the germline V gene, CDR1 is SGHAT and CDR2 is FQNNGV. V shed 4 bases and J shed 7 bases, with 4 bases lying between them. This CDR3 spans 10 amino acids. In DNA form, the CDR3 reads TGTGCCAGCAGCTCCCGGACCCAGTACTTC. Translation gives CASSSRTQYF.

There are a few counts of this clone. The chain uses TRBV28 and TRBJ1-2; D unclear. Trimming left V 2 bases short and J 7 bases short, with 14 bases between. The germline CDR1 and CDR2 sequences are MDHEN and SYDVKM. The CDR3 extends over 14 amino acids. CDR3 sequence reads: CASSLIGGSAGYTF. In DNA, the CDR3 is TGTGCCAGCAGTTTAATAGGAGGGTCGGCTGGCTACACCTTC.

This rearrangement joins TRBV7-9 to TRBJ1-6, with 10 nucleotides matching TRBD1. The length of the CDR3 is 16 residues. Germline assignment: CDR1 SEHNR and CDR2 FQNEAQ (reference sequence). With V trimmed by 5 bases and J by 8 bases, 9 bases remained unmatched. In DNA, the CDR3 is TGTGCCAGCAGCCGCCGGTCGGGACAGGGGCATTCACCCCTCCACTTT. Its translation: CASSRRSGQGHSPLHF.

This clone was seen only a few times. This chain connects TRBV2 to TRBJ2-7; 7 bases are shared with TRBD1. CDR1 and CDR2 (germline): SNHLY, FYNNEI. After removal of 9 bases from V and 2 bases from J, the junction contained 10 bases not matched to a gene. The CDR3 runs 14 residues. The CDR3 loop is CASGPGTAPYEQYF. The CDR3, as DNA: TGTGCCAGTGGCCCCGGGACAGCCCCCTACGAGCAGTACTTC.

V and J are TRBV7-2 and TRBJ1-4; the D gene is possibly TRBD1 (6 bases). The ends were cut back, 5 bases at V and 7 bases at J, with 20 bases in the middle. The CDR3 extends over 16 amino acids. Germline V gives CDR1 SGHTA, CDR2 FQGNSA. In DNA form, the CDR3 reads TGTGCCAGCAGCCGCCGACCGGGGGGCGAGGGTGAAAAACTGTTTTTT. It is translated as CASSRRPGGEGEKLFF. Using reference TRBV7-2 and TRBJ1-4 for the parts outside the CDR3, the full variable domain is GAGVSQSPSNKVTEKGKDVELRCDPISGHTALYWYRQSLGQGLEFLIYFQGNSAPDKSGLPSDRFSAERTGGSVSTLTIQRTQQEDSAVYLCASSRRPGGEGEKLFFGSGTQLSVL.

This clone came up once. The chain has TRBV6-1 and TRBJ2-5, with 13 bases that match TRBD2. The germline CDR1 and CDR2 sequences are MNHNS and SASEGT. The CDR3 contains 15 residues. The V gene end was trimmed by 6 bases and the J gene end by 5 bases; junction bases not matched to a gene: 6. The CDR3 DNA follows: TGTGCCAGCAGACTAGCGGGGGGGCCTTGGGAGACCCAGTACTTC. Encoded protein: CASRLAGGPWETQYF.

The chain combines TRBV7-2 with TRBJ2-1; D ambiguous. The germline V gene has CDR1 SGHTA and CDR2 FQGNSA. This CDR3 contains 11 residues. With 5 bases removed from V and 5 bases from J, the gap between germline ends came to 4 bases. The CDR3 protein is CASSQNNEQFF. The CDR3 DNA sequence: TGTGCCAGCAGCCAGAACAATGAGCAGTTCTTC.

The V call is TRBV2, the J call TRBJ2-4; weak D call: TRBD2 (7 bases). CDR3 length: 15 amino acids. The V gene's germline CDR1 is SNHLY and CDR2 FYNNEI. V was pared by 8 bases and J by 5 bases, with 19 bases between. The CDR3 DNA reads TGTGCCAGCGCACGAGGGGGGGACTACGAAAACATTCAGTACTTC. Translating it yields CASARGGDYENIQYF.

The V and J genes are TRBV7-2 and TRBJ2-1; D ambiguous. The CDR3 extends over 14 amino acids. Looked up from germline, CDR1 is SGHTA and CDR2 is FQGNSA. The V end lost 1 base, the J end lost 5 bases, and 9 bases lay between the germline ends. In DNA form, the CDR3 reads TGTGCCAGCAGCTTAGGATTTACTCACAATGAGCAGTTCTTC. As protein: CASSLGFTHNEQFF.

V usage is TRBV2 and J usage is TRBJ2-6; 7 nucleotides match TRBD2. This CDR3 spans 16 amino acids. J lost 1 base, V lost 4 bases, and 4 bases had no gene match. Germline V lookup: CDR1 SNHLY, CDR2 FYNNEI. CDR3 sequence: CASSGGRESGANVLTF. The DNA for the CDR3 is TGTGCCAGCAGTGGGGGGAGGGAGTCTGGGGCCAACGTCCTGACTTTC.

The chain couples TRBV4-1 to TRBJ2-7; D is perhaps TRBD1 (6 bases). CDR3 length: 15 amino acids. Looked up from germline, CDR1 is MGHRA and CDR2 is YSYEKL. V was clipped by 5 bases and J by 5 bases, with 19 bases between them. The CDR3 loop reads CASSTQQVQGNEQYF. CDR3 sequence (DNA): TGCGCCAGCAGCACCCAACAGGTCCAGGGGAACGAGCAGTACTTC.

The chain carries TRBV7-9 and TRBJ2-7, with 7 bases aligning to TRBD1. Unmatched junction bases numbered 5, after V lost 4 bases and J lost 5 bases. This CDR3 contains 13 residues. The germline CDR1 and CDR2 sequences are SEHNR and FQNEAQ (reference sequence). CDR3 sequence: CASSSRQGDEQYF. The CDR3 DNA reads TGTGCCAGCAGCTCGCGACAGGGAGACGAGCAGTACTTC.

The CDR3 sequence is CASSLGRGAWDLKYTF. For the CDR3, the DNA is TGTGCCAGCAGCTTGGGGCGCGGGGCATGGGATTTGAAGTACACCTTC. The chain couples TRBV5-8 to TRBJ1-2; maybe TRBD1 (5 bases). The CDR3 extends over 16 amino acids. Germline CDR1 and CDR2: SGHTS and YDEGEE. The V end was cut by 0 bases, the J end by 11 bases, with 23 bases between.

The chain recombines TRBV9 with TRBJ2-7; perhaps TRBD1 as D (6 bases). V gave up 0 bases and J gave up 2 bases, with 12 bases separating them. Germline CDR1 and CDR2: SGDLS and YYNGEE. The CDR3 runs to 15 residues. CDR3 DNA sequence: TGTGCCAGCAGCGTAGGATGGGACACGACCTACGAGCAGTACTTC. Protein: CASSVGWDTTYEQYF.

The chain links TRBV9 to TRBJ2-3; TRBD2 matches at 13 bases. The CDR3 is 17 residues long. The V and J ends lost 3 bases and 2 bases, in that order; junction bases with no gene match: 6. CDR1 is SGDLS, CDR2 YYNGEE, per germline. CDR3 DNA sequence: TGTGCCAGCAGCGCAGGGACTAGCGGGATGTTCACAGATACGCAGTATTTT. Residues: CASSAGTSGMFTDTQYF.

V usage is TRBV30 and J usage is TRBJ1-5, with 7 bases fitting TRBD1. The CDR3 has 14 residues. In germline, CDR1 is GTSNPN, CDR2 SVGIG (reference sequence). Trimming at V came to 0 bases and at J to 5 bases, leaving 4 bases not matched to a gene. The CDR3 bases are TGTGCCTGGAGTGTGGTAGGGGGCGATCAGCCCCAGCATTTT. Its protein product is CAWSVVGGDQPQHF.

V and J are TRBV11-2 and TRBJ2-2; 7 bases are shared with TRBD2. The CDR3 runs to 15 residues. Germline V lookup: CDR1 SGHAT, CDR2 FQNNGV. V dropped 3 bases and J dropped 3; count of bases not matched to a gene: 4. CDR3 sequence: CASSFPAGYTGELFF. The CDR3 DNA follows: TGTGCCAGCAGCTTTCCAGCGGGGTACACCGGGGAGCTGTTTTTT.

This clone has a handful of counts. This chain connects TRBV6-5 to TRBJ1-6; 7 bases line up with TRBD1. This CDR3 is 15 amino acids long. Germline V CDR1 and CDR2: MNHEY, SVGAGI. Unmatched junction bases numbered 8, after V lost 5 bases and J lost 7 bases. CDR3 sequence reads: CASSGYRDRNSPLHF. The CDR3 nucleotides read TGTGCCAGCAGTGGGTACCGGGACAGAAATTCACCCCTCCACTTT.

V usage is TRBV4-2 and J usage is TRBJ1-3; D is possibly TRBD1 (6 bases). Germline V gene lookup returns CDR1 LGHNA and CDR2 YNFKEQ. The V and J ends lost 5 bases and 4 bases respectively, with 12 bases between them. This CDR3 comprises 14 residues. The CDR3 coding sequence is TGTGCCAGCAGCTACAGGGATCCCGGAAACACCATATATTTT. Translated, it gives CASSYRDPGNTIYF.